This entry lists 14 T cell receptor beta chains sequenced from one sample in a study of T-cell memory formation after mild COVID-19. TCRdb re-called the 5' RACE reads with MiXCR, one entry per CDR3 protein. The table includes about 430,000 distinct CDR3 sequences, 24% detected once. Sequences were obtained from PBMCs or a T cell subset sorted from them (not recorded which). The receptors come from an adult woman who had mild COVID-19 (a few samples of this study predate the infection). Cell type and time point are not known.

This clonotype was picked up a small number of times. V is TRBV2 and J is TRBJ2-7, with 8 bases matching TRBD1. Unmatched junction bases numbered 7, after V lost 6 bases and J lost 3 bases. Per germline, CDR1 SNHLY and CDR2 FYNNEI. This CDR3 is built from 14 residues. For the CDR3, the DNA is TGTGCCAGCAGCGACCGGACAGGGCACTACGAGCAGTACTTC. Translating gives CASSDRTGHYEQYF.

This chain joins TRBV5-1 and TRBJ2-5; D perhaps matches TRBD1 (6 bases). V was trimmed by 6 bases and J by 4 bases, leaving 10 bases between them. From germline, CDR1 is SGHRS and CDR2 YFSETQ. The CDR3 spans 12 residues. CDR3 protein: CASKTGLETQYF. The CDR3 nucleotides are TGCGCCAGCAAGACAGGTTTAGAGACCCAGTACTTC.

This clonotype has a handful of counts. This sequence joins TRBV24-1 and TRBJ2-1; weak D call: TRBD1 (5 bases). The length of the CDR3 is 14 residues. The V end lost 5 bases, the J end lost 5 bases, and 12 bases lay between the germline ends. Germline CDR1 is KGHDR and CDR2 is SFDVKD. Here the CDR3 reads CATSAPRANNEQFF. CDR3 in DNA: TGTGCCACCAGTGCTCCCAGGGCCAACAATGAGCAGTTCTTC.

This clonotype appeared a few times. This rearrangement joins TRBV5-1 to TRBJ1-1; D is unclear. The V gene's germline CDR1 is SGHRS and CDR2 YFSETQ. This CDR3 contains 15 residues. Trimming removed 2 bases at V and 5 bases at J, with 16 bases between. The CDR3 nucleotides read TGCGCCAGCAGCTTAAGATCGGGTGGAAGGACTGAAGCTTTCTTT. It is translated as CASSLRSGGRTEAFF. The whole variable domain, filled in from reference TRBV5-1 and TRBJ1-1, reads KAGVTQTPRYLIKTRGQQVTLSCSPISGHRSVSWYQQTPGQGLQFLFEYFSETQRNKGNFPGRFSGRQFSNSRSEMNVSTLELGDSALYLCASSLRSGGRTEAFFGQGTRLTVV.

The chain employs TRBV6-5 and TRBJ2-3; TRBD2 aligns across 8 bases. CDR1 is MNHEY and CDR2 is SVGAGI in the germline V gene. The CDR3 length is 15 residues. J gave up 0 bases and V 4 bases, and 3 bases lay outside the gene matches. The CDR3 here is CASSWTSPSTDTQYF. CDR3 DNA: TGTGCCAGCAGTTGGACTAGCCCTAGCACAGATACGCAGTATTTT.

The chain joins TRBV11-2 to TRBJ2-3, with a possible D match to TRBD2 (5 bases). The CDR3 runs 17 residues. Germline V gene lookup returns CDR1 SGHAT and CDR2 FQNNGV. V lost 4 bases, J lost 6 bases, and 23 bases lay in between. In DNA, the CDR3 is TGTGCCAGCAGCTCCCTACGGGGTATCGGGCGACCTGATACGCAGTATTTT. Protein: CASSSLRGIGRPDTQYF.

This CDR3 is CASTWVDSNQPQHF. The CDR3 DNA is TGTGCCAGCACCTGGGTAGATAGCAATCAGCCCCAGCATTTT. The rearrangement uses TRBV2 and TRBJ1-5; no definite D call. Germline V gene data show CDR1 as SNHLY and CDR2 as FYNNEI. The length of the CDR3 is 14 residues. The V end lost 7 bases, the J end lost 0 bases, and 10 bases lay between the germline ends. Full variable domain (remainder filled in from reference TRBV2 and TRBJ1-5): EPEVTQTPSHQVTQMGQEVILRCVPISNHLYFYWYRQILGQKVEFLVSFYNNEISEKSEIFDDQFSVERPDGSNFTLKIRSTKLEDSAMYFCASTWVDSNQPQHFGDGTRLSIL.

The CDR3 nucleotides read TGTGCCATTAACCTAGCGACCCAAGAGACCCAGTACTTC. Translated, it gives CAINLATQETQYF. This chain joins TRBV6-6 and TRBJ2-5; D may be TRBD2 (6 bases). The CDR3 length is 13 residues. V was cut by 10 bases and J by 1 base, with 13 bases left in between. Per germline, CDR1 MNHNY and CDR2 SVGAGI (reference sequence).

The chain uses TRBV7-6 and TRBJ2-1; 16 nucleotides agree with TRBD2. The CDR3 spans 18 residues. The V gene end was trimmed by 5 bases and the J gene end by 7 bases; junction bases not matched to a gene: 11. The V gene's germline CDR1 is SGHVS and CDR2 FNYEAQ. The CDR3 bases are TGTGCCAGCAGCCGGGGACTAGCGGGAGGGCCAGTGCAAAATGAGCAGTTCTTC. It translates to CASSRGLAGGPVQNEQFF.

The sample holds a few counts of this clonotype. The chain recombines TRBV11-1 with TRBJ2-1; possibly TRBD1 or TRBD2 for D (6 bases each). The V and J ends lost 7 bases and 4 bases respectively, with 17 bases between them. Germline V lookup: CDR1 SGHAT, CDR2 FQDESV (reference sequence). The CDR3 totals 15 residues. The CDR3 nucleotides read TGTGCCAGCAAAATCTTGGGGGGCACGTACAATGAGCAGTTCTTC. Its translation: CASKILGGTYNEQFF.

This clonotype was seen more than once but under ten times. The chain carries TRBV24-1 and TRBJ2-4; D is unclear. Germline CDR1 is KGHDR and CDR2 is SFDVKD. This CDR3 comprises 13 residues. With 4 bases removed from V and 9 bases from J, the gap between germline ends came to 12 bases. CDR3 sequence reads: CATSDTDNPIQYF. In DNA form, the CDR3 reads TGTGCCACCAGTGACACCGACAACCCCATTCAGTACTTC.

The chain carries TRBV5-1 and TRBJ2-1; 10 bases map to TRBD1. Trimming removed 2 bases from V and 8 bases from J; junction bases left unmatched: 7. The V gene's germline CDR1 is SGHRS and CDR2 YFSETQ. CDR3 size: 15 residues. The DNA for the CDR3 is TGCGCCAGCAGCTTATTCGGACAGGGGGTGGATGAGCAGTTCTTC. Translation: CASSLFGQGVDEQFF. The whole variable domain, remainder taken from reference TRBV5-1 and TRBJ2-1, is KAGVTQTPRYLIKTRGQQVTLSCSPISGHRSVSWYQQTPGQGLQFLFEYFSETQRNKGNFPGRFSGRQFSNSRSEMNVSTLELGDSALYLCASSLFGQGVDEQFFGPGTRLTVL.

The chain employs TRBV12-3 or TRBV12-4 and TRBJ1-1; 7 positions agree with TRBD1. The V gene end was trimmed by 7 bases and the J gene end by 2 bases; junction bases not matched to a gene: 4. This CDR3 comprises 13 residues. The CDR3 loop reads CASKGTANTEAFF. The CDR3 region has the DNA TGTGCCAGCAAAGGGACAGCCAACACTGAAGCTTTCTTT.

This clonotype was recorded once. CDR3 protein: CSAPKSLGGRTEAFF. The DNA of the CDR3 is TGCAGTGCCCCGAAATCCCTGGGGGGAAGAACTGAAGCTTTCTTT. The chain links TRBV20-1 to TRBJ1-1; weak D call: TRBD1 (5 bases). CDR1 DFQATT and CDR2 SNEGSKA come from the germline V gene (reference sequence). V lost 6 bases to trimming and J lost 5 bases, with 22 bases between them. This CDR3 contains 15 residues.